What follows are 20 T cell receptor beta chains derived from one specimen sequenced in a study of TIL therapy for anti-PD-1-resistant metastatic lung cancer. Time point: pre-treatment sample, taken before nivolumab and TIL therapy. This was the immunoSEQ v3 assay. Profiled with immunoSEQ multiplex PCR; TCRdb holds only in-frame clones, not every one. The table lists about 21,000 clones, 78% of them singletons. The source material was blood, sampled at baseline. The receptors were sampled from a person aged 25 to 85 with non-small cell lung cancer.

The chain recombines TRBV19 with TRBJ2-5; possible D gene TRBD1, 5 bases. Germline assignment: CDR1 LNHDA and CDR2 SQIVND (reference sequence). CDR3 size: 14 residues. V lost 2 bases and J 2 bases, leaving 9 bases between the germline ends. In DNA, the CDR3 is TGTGCCAGTAGTATATTCCAGGGACAAGAGACCCAGTACTTC. It specifies CASSIFQGQETQYF.

This chain uses TRBV27 with TRBJ1-2; D remains unclear. This CDR3 is built from 13 residues. V was cut by 0 bases and J by 7 bases, with 9 bases left in between. Germline V CDR1 and CDR2: MNHEY, SMNVEV (reference sequence). The CDR3 sequence is CASSLSLGFGYTF. In nucleotides, the CDR3 is TGTGCCAGCAGTTTATCGCTAGGGTTTGGCTACACCTTC.

V and J are TRBV6-5 and TRBJ2-7, with D unclear. V was trimmed by 2 bases and J by 3 bases, leaving 8 bases between them. Germline V gives CDR1 MNHEY, CDR2 SVGAGI. The CDR3 is made up of 13 amino acids. CDR3 sequence (DNA): TGTGCCAGCAGTTACGTACCAGACTACGAGCAGTACTTC. As protein: CASSYVPDYEQYF.

J is TRBJ2-2 and V is TRBV18; D not certain. Germline V CDR1 and CDR2: KGHSH, LQKENI. Trimming removed 0 bases from V and 1 base from J, with 6 bases in between. There are 15 residues in the CDR3. CDR3 loop: CASSPPGWNTGELFF. Written as DNA, the CDR3 is TGTGCCAGCTCACCACCAGGGTGGAACACCGGGGAGCTGTTTTTT.

The sample holds one count of this clone. This chain links TRBV18 with TRBJ2-7; D is perhaps TRBD2 (5 bases). V gave up 2 bases and J gave up 4 bases, with 9 bases separating them. Germline V gives CDR1 KGHSH, CDR2 LQKENI. There are 13 residues in the CDR3. The CDR3 nucleotides are TGTGCCAGCTCACCAGCAGAGGGTTACGAGCAGTACTTC. It specifies CASSPAEGYEQYF.

The chain uses TRBV6-1 and TRBJ1-6; 8 positions match TRBD1. Germline lookup yields CDR1 MNHNS and CDR2 SASEGT. This CDR3 contains 15 residues. Unmatched junction bases numbered 6, after V lost 6 bases and J lost 5 bases. The CDR3 DNA is TGTGCCAGCAGCGCATCAGGGGGCAATAATTCACCCCTCCACTTT. This translates into CASSASGGNNSPLHF.

This sequence joins TRBV5-6 and TRBJ2-7, with unresolved D. The length of the CDR3 is 14 residues. Germline-derived CDR1 and CDR2 are SGHDT and YYEEEE. V was shortened by 2 bases and J by 4 bases, with 13 bases between the two germline ends. As DNA, the CDR3 is TGTGCCAGCAGCTTACGGCTGTTCGGTTACGAGCAGTACTTC. Translated: CASSLRLFGYEQYF.

V gene TRBV19 combines with J gene TRBJ2-5, with a possible D match to TRBD1 (6 bases). The germline V gene encodes CDR1 LNHDA and CDR2 SQIVND (reference sequence). Trimming cost V 7 bases and J 4 bases, with 13 bases left between them. This CDR3 region has 13 residues. The chain's CDR3 is CASNTGFGETQYF. The CDR3 DNA is TGTGCCAGTAACACAGGGTTCGGAGAGACCCAGTACTTC.

This clone was observed once. The V and J genes are TRBV14 and TRBJ2-7; TRBD2 agrees at 9 bases. CDR3 length: 19 residues. Germline trimming cut 3 bases from V and 8 bases from J; bases unmatched to any gene: 23. Germline V gene sequence: CDR1 SGHDN, CDR2 FVKESK. CDR3 protein: CASSHLSPSGGPPFIQQYF. CDR3 nucleotide sequence: TGTGCCAGCAGCCATTTGAGCCCCAGCGGGGGGCCCCCGTTCATTCAGCAGTACTTC. The whole variable domain, remainder taken from reference TRBV14 and TRBJ2-7, is EAGVTQFPSHSVIEKGQTVTLRCDPISGHDNLYWYRRVMGKEIKFLLHFVKESKQDESGMPNNRFLAERTGGTYSTLKVQPAELEDSGVYFCASSHLSPSGGPPFIQQYFGPGTRLTVT.

This rearrangement joins TRBV21-1 to TRBJ2-5; the table assigns TRBD1, which was not confirmed against the DNA. TRBV21-1 is described as a pseudogene. The CDR3 has 13 residues. The CDR3 DNA reads as TGTGCCAGCAGTGGACAGTTACAAGAGACCCAGTACTTC. Translation gives CASSGQLQETQYF.

This sequence joins TRBV6-6 and TRBJ1-2; tentative D call: TRBD1 (5 bases). The CDR3 is 14 residues long. Germline V gene sequence: CDR1 MNHNY, CDR2 SVGAGI (reference sequence). Trimming shortened V by 4 bases and J by 8 bases, and 17 bases separated the two germline ends. The CDR3 loop reads CASSWGGALGGYTF. The CDR3 region has the DNA TGTGCCAGCAGTTGGGGGGGAGCCCTTGGCGGCTACACCTTC.

V and J are TRBV7-8 and TRBJ2-3; D is perhaps TRBD1 or TRBD2 (6 bases each). Germline V gene sequence: CDR1 SGHVS, CDR2 FQNEAQ. The CDR3 spans 16 residues. The V end lost 5 bases, the J end lost 4 bases, and 19 bases lay between the germline ends. CDR3 DNA sequence: TGTGCCAGCAGCGGAGGGTGGGGGGCCACCTCAGATACGCAGTATTTT. Translated, it gives CASSGGWGATSDTQYF.

The rearrangement links TRBV19 to TRBJ2-2, with TRBD1 identical over 7 bases. The germline CDR1 and CDR2 sequences are LNHDA and SQIVND (reference sequence). The CDR3 length is 18 residues. V dropped 6 bases and J dropped 5; count of bases not matched to a gene: 18. Written as DNA, the CDR3 is TGTGCCAGTAGACCCCCGCCCGGAAAGGGGGCTAGAACCGGGGAGCTGTTTTTT. This translates into CASRPPPGKGARTGELFF.

The rearrangement uses TRBV5-1 and TRBJ2-5, with a tentative D call TRBD1 (5 bases). The CDR3 spans 13 residues. CDR1 SGHRS and CDR2 YFSETQ come from the germline V gene. The V end was cut by 4 bases, the J end by 5 bases, with 12 bases between. CDR3 sequence: CASSASGKETQYF. The CDR3 DNA is TGCGCCAGCAGCGCCTCAGGGAAGGAGACCCAGTACTTC.

The chain employs TRBV6-1 and TRBJ2-1; 9 bases align to TRBD1. V lost 4 bases, J lost 8 bases, and 9 bases stayed unmatched. There are 15 residues in the CDR3. Germline V gives CDR1 MNHNS, CDR2 SASEGT. The CDR3 nucleotides read TGTGCCAGCAGTGGACCGGGACAGGGTAATGATGAGCAGTTCTTC. This encodes CASSGPGQGNDEQFF.

The V and J genes are TRBV10-3 and TRBJ1-3, with 7 bases matching TRBD1. V dropped 6 bases and J dropped 2; count of bases not matched to a gene: 10. The germline V gene has CDR1 ENHRY and CDR2 SYGVKD. The CDR3 runs to 16 residues. The CDR3 loop is CAISATIDRAGNTIYF. CDR3 coding DNA: TGTGCCATCAGCGCAACCATAGACAGGGCTGGAAACACCATATATTTT.

The V call is TRBV18, the J call TRBJ1-1; D is unresolved. V was clipped by 6 bases and J by 1 base, with 18 bases between them. Looked up from germline, CDR1 is KGHSH and CDR2 is LQKENI. The CDR3 is made up of 16 amino acids. CDR3 bases: TGTGCCAGCTCCCGGCTGGCCCGACGGGAGAACACTGAAGCTTTCTTT. It codes for CASSRLARRENTEAFF.

This clone was found a few times. The chain links TRBV28 to TRBJ1-1; 9 nucleotides line up with TRBD1. CDR1 and CDR2 from the germline V gene are MDHEN and SYDVKM. V lost 5 bases, J lost 4 bases, and 5 bases stayed unmatched. The CDR3 consists of 14 residues. CDR3 protein: CASSTRTGVTEAFF. DNA of the CDR3: TGTGCCAGCAGTACAAGGACAGGGGTCACTGAAGCTTTCTTT.

V is TRBV19 and J is TRBJ2-5; 7 nucleotides match TRBD2. Trimming at V came to 8 bases and at J to 5 bases, leaving 14 bases not matched to a gene. The CDR3 has 15 residues. CDR1 LNHDA and CDR2 SQIVND come from the germline V gene (reference sequence). This CDR3 is CASSASGGFGETQYF. CDR3 sequence (DNA): TGTGCCAGTTCCGCTAGCGGTGGTTTTGGGGAGACCCAGTACTTC.

This clone is labeled as medium-sized. The rearrangement uses TRBV10-3 and TRBJ2-7, with TRBD2 matching over 9 bases. The CDR3 runs 14 residues. CDR1 ENHRY and CDR2 SYGVKD come from the germline V gene. After removal of 2 bases from V and 7 bases from J, the junction contained 6 bases not matched to a gene. CDR3 sequence: CAISEPSGTGEQYF. CDR3 sequence (DNA): TGTGCCATCAGTGAGCCTAGCGGGACTGGGGAGCAGTACTTC.